This T cell receptor beta chain came from a study of vaccination effects on CD4 cells after COVID-19. Turning to this clone: The antigen is unknown.

Within the ViraFEST assay, antigen-specific CD4+ T cells underwent expansion with viral peptide pools prior to sequencing. After around nine days in culture, the CD4+ T cells were isolated. Libraries were prepared by immunoSEQ multiplex PCR; TCRdb keeps only in-frame clonotypes and omits some of them. The table has over 50,000 clones, roughly 76% seen once. The receptor was isolated from a human donor who received a COVID-19 vaccine. This specimen was CD4+ T cells from PBMCs cultured with HCoV-229E spike peptides, taken before COVID-19 vaccination.

DNA for the CDR3: TGTGCCAGCTCACCGCCGGGGGGGGGCTCCTACAATGAGCAGTTCTTC. It yields the protein CASSPPGGGSYNEQFF. V is TRBV18 and J is TRBJ2-1; 8 bases align to TRBD2. This CDR3 region has 16 residues. J gave up 0 bases and V 3 bases, and 4 bases lay outside the gene matches. The germline gives CDR1 KGHSH, CDR2 LQKENI.